This passage covers 21 T cell receptor beta chains from one sample sequenced in a study of T cell responses to AZD1222 COVID-19 vaccine. TCRdb's table, derived via immunoSEQ multiplex PCR, lists solely in-frame clones and lacks some. The sample holds approximately 150,000 clones, 85% to 90% seen once. Specimen: peripheral blood, collected 28 days after the second AZD1222 dose. The source of these receptors is an adult who received the AZD1222 COVID-19 vaccine.

The rearrangement links TRBV10-3 to TRBJ1-2; no clear D gene. Germline V lookup: CDR1 ENHRY, CDR2 SYGVKD. This CDR3 has 14 amino acids. V was clipped by 5 bases and J by 7 bases, with 17 bases between them. CDR3 nucleotides: TGTGCCATCAGTACTGGAGATTCAGGAGTTGGCTACACCTTC. This translates into CAISTGDSGVGYTF.

The chain couples TRBV11-2 to TRBJ1-6; perhaps TRBD1 as D (6 bases). The CDR3 runs 14 residues. Per the germline V gene, CDR1 is SGHAT and CDR2 is FQNNGV. Trimming shortened V by 3 bases and J by 10 bases, and 13 bases separated the two germline ends. CDR3 bases: TGTGCCAGCAGCTTGGGCAGGGGATTATCACCCCTCCACTTT. Protein sequence: CASSLGRGLSPLHF.

The chain combines TRBV14 with TRBJ1-6; 8 bases align to TRBD1. CDR3 size: 16 residues. Per the germline V gene, CDR1 is SGHDN and CDR2 is FVKESK. V was pared by 1 base and J by 7 bases, with 6 bases of the junction left unmatched. The chain's CDR3 is CASSQGWGQANSPLHF. In nucleotides, the CDR3 is TGTGCCAGCAGCCAAGGATGGGGACAGGCCAATTCACCCCTCCACTTT.

The gene calls are TRBV5-1 and TRBJ1-2, with D hard to call. The V gene lost 3 bases and the J gene lost 5 bases, with 20 bases spanning the gap. Germline V gene data show CDR1 as SGHRS and CDR2 as YFSETQ. The CDR3 totals 16 residues. This chain's CDR3 is CASSSHSPTQRYGYTF. The DNA for the CDR3 is TGCGCCAGCAGCTCCCACAGTCCAACACAGAGGTATGGCTACACCTTC.

The chain joins TRBV27 to TRBJ2-2; TRBD2 matches at 7 bases. The CDR3 extends over 15 amino acids. The V and J ends lost 1 base and 5 bases, in that order; junction bases with no gene match: 4. The germline gives CDR1 MNHEY, CDR2 SMNVEV (reference sequence). The CDR3 loop is CASSLLGGRTGELFF. In nucleotides, the CDR3 is TGTGCCAGCAGTTTATTGGGCGGGAGAACCGGGGAGCTGTTTTTT.

The rearrangement joins TRBV25-1 to TRBJ1-6; D gene ambiguous. CDR3 size: 16 residues. CDR1 MGHDK and CDR2 SYGVNS come from the germline V gene. The ends were cut back, 8 bases at V and 0 bases at J, with 14 bases in the middle. The CDR3 DNA sequence: TGTGCCAGCTCCCTTTCCGGGAGCTCCTATAATTCACCCCTCCACTTT. This translates into CASSLSGSSYNSPLHF.

V gene TRBV30 combines with J gene TRBJ2-2; D remains ambiguous. This CDR3 contains 14 residues. V was trimmed by 6 bases and J by 4 bases, leaving 15 bases between them. Looked up from germline, CDR1 is GTSNPN and CDR2 is SVGIG (reference sequence). The DNA for the CDR3 is TGTGCCTGCCGTTCCGGGCTTCCCACCGGGGAGCTGTTTTTT. Its translation is CACRSGLPTGELFF.

In DNA form, the CDR3 reads TGTGCCAGCAGACGGGGGTCACCGAACACCGGGGAGCTGTTTTTT. Translated: CASRRGSPNTGELFF. J is TRBJ2-2 and V is TRBV5-6; D possibly corresponds to TRBD2 (6 bases). V was trimmed by 5 bases and J by 0 bases, leaving 11 bases between them. There are 15 residues in the CDR3. Germline CDR1 reads SGHDT; CDR2 reads YYEEEE.

The genes are TRBV6-1 and TRBJ2-5; tentative D call: TRBD1 (5 bases). Trimming left V 3 bases short and J 3 bases short, with 8 bases between. The CDR3 has 13 residues. CDR1 is MNHNS, CDR2 SASEGT, per germline. CDR3 DNA: TGTGCCAGCAGTGACAGGGCCAAAGAGACCCAGTACTTC. Its translation is CASSDRAKETQYF.

This clone was observed a single time. The chain employs TRBV6-5 and TRBJ1-1; TRBD1 might be the D (6 bases). The CDR3 sequence is 13 residues long. Germline CDR1 and CDR2: MNHEY and SVGAGI. Between the trimmed V and J ends, which lost 8 bases and 2 bases, there was a span of 12 bases. CDR3 DNA: TGTGCCAGCCGTAAACAGGGAAACACTGAAGCTTTCTTT. Amino acid sequence: CASRKQGNTEAFF.

V gene TRBV5-6 combines with J gene TRBJ1-4, with D maybe TRBD1 (6 bases). This CDR3 has 15 residues. Germline lookup yields CDR1 SGHDT and CDR2 YYEEEE. Trimming left V 5 bases short and J 0 bases short, with 11 bases between. CDR3 DNA: TGTGCCAGCAGGTACAGGGCGGCAACTAATGAAAAACTGTTTTTT. Translated, it gives CASRYRAATNEKLFF.

This sequence joins TRBV7-1 and TRBJ1-6, with 8 bases aligning to TRBD1. TRBV7-1 is an open reading frame, and its role is uncertain. Trimming cost V 3 bases and J 0 bases; bases outside gene matches: 25. This CDR3 has 24 amino acids. CDR3 protein: CASSSKGGRTGTFGRSSYNSPLHF. The CDR3 nucleotides read TGTGCCAGCAGCTCCAAAGGGGGGCGGACAGGGACCTTCGGAAGGAGCTCCTATAATTCACCCCTCCACTTT.

V gene TRBV30 combines with J gene TRBJ2-2; TRBD1 aligns across 8 bases. CDR1 and CDR2 from the germline V gene are GTSNPN and SVGIG (reference sequence). Trimming at V came to 4 bases and at J to 1 base, leaving 8 bases not matched to a gene. The CDR3 runs 16 residues. CDR3 protein: CAWKMGQVKNTGELFF. CDR3 nucleotides: TGTGCCTGGAAAATGGGACAGGTTAAGAACACCGGGGAGCTGTTTTTT.

The genes are TRBV6-4 and TRBJ2-3; D remains unclear. The CDR3 is 15 amino acids. Trimming pared 3 bases from V and 3 bases from J, leaving 13 bases between. In germline, CDR1 is MRHNA, CDR2 SNTAGT. The CDR3 loop reads CASSEIEGWTDTQYF. The CDR3 bases are TGTGCCAGCAGTGAGATAGAAGGGTGGACAGATACGCAGTATTTT.

The rearrangement uses TRBV7-9 and TRBJ1-4; TRBD1 might be the D (5 bases). This CDR3 spans 14 amino acids. V was pared by 8 bases and J by 4 bases, with 14 bases between. The germline V gene has CDR1 SEHNR and CDR2 FQNEAQ (reference sequence). The CDR3 spells CASGQQAHNEKLFF. CDR3 bases: TGTGCCAGCGGCCAACAGGCCCATAATGAAAAACTGTTTTTT. Looking up the rest from reference TRBV7-9 and TRBJ1-4 gives the full variable domain: DTGVSQNPRHKITKRGQNVTFRCDPISEHNRLYWYRQTLGQGPEFLTYFQNEAQLEKSRLLSDRFSAERPKGSFSTLEIQRTEQGDSAMYLCASGQQAHNEKLFFGSGTQLSVL.

The chain employs TRBV19 and TRBJ1-2; TRBD1 aligns across 7 bases. V shed 9 bases and J 4 bases; nucleotides not matched to a gene: 17. Germline CDR1 LNHDA, CDR2 SQIVND (reference sequence). The CDR3 runs to 16 residues. CDR3 loop: CASTRTDRTNGYGYTF. The CDR3, as DNA: TGTGCCAGCACCAGAACGGACAGGACGAACGGCTATGGCTACACCTTC.

The J gene is TRBJ1-3, the V gene TRBV6-2 or TRBV6-3; D uncertain. The ends were cut back, 4 bases at V and 3 bases at J, with 10 bases in the middle. The germline CDR1 and CDR2 sequences are MNHEY and SVGEGT. The CDR3 extends over 14 amino acids. The chain's CDR3 is CASSSVAHGNTIYF. The DNA of the CDR3 is TGTGCCAGCAGTTCCGTCGCCCATGGAAACACCATATATTTT.

The chain is built from TRBV5-4 and TRBJ1-5; D unresolved. V was cut by 0 bases and J by 0 bases, with 4 bases left in between. CDR3 length: 14 residues. Germline-derived CDR1 and CDR2 are SGHNT and YYREEE (reference sequence). CDR3 nucleotide sequence: TGTGCCAGCAGCTTGGGAGGTAGCAATCAGCCCCAGCATTTT. Amino acid sequence: CASSLGGSNQPQHF.

This chain joins TRBV4-3 and TRBJ2-1, with TRBD2 matching over 8 bases. The V and J ends lost 4 bases and 4 bases, in that order; junction bases with no gene match: 12. Germline assignment: CDR1 LGHNA and CDR2 YSLEER. There are 17 residues in the CDR3. CDR3 in DNA: TGCGCCAGCAGCCGAAGTACGGGCAGCGGGGGTTACAATGAGCAGTTCTTC. Its protein is CASSRSTGSGGYNEQFF.

This chain connects TRBV9 to TRBJ1-3, with D perhaps TRBD1 (6 bases). Germline values: CDR1 SGDLS, CDR2 YYNGEE. Trimming pared 0 bases from V and 2 bases from J, leaving 15 bases between. The CDR3 is 17 residues long. CDR3 sequence reads: CASSVGQSGAPGNTIYF. CDR3 nucleotide sequence: TGTGCCAGCAGCGTAGGGCAGTCAGGGGCCCCTGGAAACACCATATATTTT.

The V gene is TRBV6-5, the J gene TRBJ1-4; D remains unclear. This CDR3 is 15 amino acids long. From germline, CDR1 is MNHEY and CDR2 SVGAGI. V lost 6 bases, J lost 0 bases, and 11 bases lay in between. The CDR3 region has the DNA TGTGCCAGCAGGAGTTCGCGAGCAACTAATGAAAAACTGTTTTTT. This gives the protein CASRSSRATNEKLFF.